This is a list of T cell receptor beta chains from one sample in a study of vaccination effects on CD4 cells after COVID-19. These TCRs' antigens remain unknown. The method was immunoSEQ multiplex PCR; TCRdb's version includes in-frame clones alone and lacks a portion of them. There are tens of thousands of clones in the sample; approximately 72% occur only once, and under 8% lies in the top ten. The sample consisted of CD4+ T cells from PBMCs cultured without peptide, taken after COVID-19 vaccination. These receptor sequences come from a human donor who had a prior SARS-CoV-2 infection. The CDR3 runs from the conserved cysteine through the conserved F or W. Fields, in order: V gene, D gene, clone size, J gene, CDR3 length, CDR3 DNA, CDR3 protein. The D gene is left open where the match is weak. Clone size is stated in some rows and not others, as once, few, many or a class when expanded.

v_gene: TRBV9; d_gene: TRBD1; abundance: .; j_gene: TRBJ2-2; len: 17; CDR3nt: TGTGCCAGCAGCGCACGAGCTGGGACAGTCAGCACCGGGGAGCTGTTTTTT; CDR3aa: CASSARAGTVSTGELFF
v_gene: TRBV20-1; d_gene: .; abundance: .; j_gene: TRBJ1-6; len: 14; CDR3nt: TGCAGTGCTAGTGGGAGCTCCTATAATTCACCCCTCCACTTT; CDR3aa: CSASGSSYNSPLHF
v_gene: TRBV5-1; d_gene: .; abundance: .; j_gene: TRBJ2-3; len: 14; CDR3nt: TGCGCCAGCAGCTTCCGGGAGAGCACAGATACGCAGTATTTT; CDR3aa: CASSFRESTDTQYF
v_gene: TRBV7-2; d_gene: .; abundance: .; j_gene: TRBJ1-1; len: 15; CDR3nt: TGTGCCAGCAGCTTACTTAATTTGGGGAACACTGAAGCTTTCTTT; CDR3aa: CASSLLNLGNTEAFF
v_gene: TRBV12-3/TRBV12-4; d_gene: .; abundance: .; j_gene: TRBJ2-7; len: 10; CDR3nt: TGTGCCAGCAAACTCGGCGAGCAGTACTTC; CDR3aa: CASKLGEQYF
v_gene: TRBV6-5; d_gene: .; abundance: few; j_gene: TRBJ1-1; len: 13; CDR3nt: TGTGCCAGCAGCCAACAGGGGAACACTGAAGCTTTCTTT; CDR3aa: CASSQQGNTEAFF
v_gene: TRBV11-3; d_gene: TRBD1; abundance: once; j_gene: TRBJ2-7; len: 14; CDR3nt: TGTGCCAGCAGCTTGGACAGGGGGGATTACGAGCAGTACTTC; CDR3aa: CASSLDRGDYEQYF
v_gene: TRBV27; d_gene: .; abundance: .; j_gene: TRBJ2-5; len: 14; CDR3nt: TGTGCCAGCAGAGAGGGGAGATTCCAAGAGACCCAGTACTTC; CDR3aa: CASREGRFQETQYF
v_gene: TRBV19; d_gene: TRBD1; abundance: .; j_gene: TRBJ2-3; len: 14; CDR3nt: TGTGCCAGTAGCCGACAGGGCAGCACAGATACGCAGTATTTT; CDR3aa: CASSRQGSTDTQYF
v_gene: TRBV11-2; d_gene: TRBD2; abundance: .; j_gene: TRBJ2-3; len: 19; CDR3nt: TGTGCCAGCAGCCAGAGACAGATCTGGGCGGGAGGGCCGGGGGATACGCAGTATTTT; CDR3aa: CASSQRQIWAGGPGDTQYF
v_gene: TRBV18; d_gene: TRBD2; abundance: .; j_gene: TRBJ2-1; len: 15; CDR3nt: TGTGCCAGCTCGGGAGGACTAGCGGGGGGCGATGAGCAGTTCTTC; CDR3aa: CASSGGLAGGDEQFF
v_gene: TRBV2; d_gene: .; abundance: .; j_gene: TRBJ2-3; len: 15; CDR3nt: TGTGCCAGCAGTGATCGAGGGGGGGGCACAGATACGCAGTATTTT; CDR3aa: CASSDRGGGTDTQYF
v_gene: TRBV24-1; d_gene: TRBD1; abundance: .; j_gene: TRBJ2-2; len: 17; CDR3nt: TGTGCCACCAGTGATCCCCCGGGACAGGGACGGACCGGGGAGCTGTTTTTT; CDR3aa: CATSDPPGQGRTGELFF
v_gene: TRBV5-4; d_gene: .; abundance: .; j_gene: TRBJ2-1; len: 13; CDR3nt: TGTGCCAGCAGCCCCGTAGGTTACAATGAGCAGTTCTTC; CDR3aa: CASSPVGYNEQFF
v_gene: TRBV2; d_gene: .; abundance: .; j_gene: TRBJ2-1; len: 13; CDR3nt: TGTGCCAGCATGGCGGGGATCTACAATGAGCAGTTCTTC; CDR3aa: CASMAGIYNEQFF
v_gene: TRBV7-9; d_gene: TRBD1; abundance: .; j_gene: TRBJ1-5; len: 14; CDR3nt: TGTGCCAGCAGCTTAACAGGGGTTGGACAGCCCCAGCATTTT; CDR3aa: CASSLTGVGQPQHF
v_gene: TRBV2; d_gene: .; abundance: once; j_gene: TRBJ2-5; len: 16; CDR3nt: TGTGCCAGCAGTCCTTCACCGGGGCGAACCCAAGAGACCCAGTACTTC; CDR3aa: CASSPSPGRTQETQYF
v_gene: TRBV2; d_gene: .; abundance: .; j_gene: TRBJ2-2; len: 13; CDR3nt: TGTGCCAGCAGTGACAGGCGGACCGGGGAGCTGTTTTTT; CDR3aa: CASSDRRTGELFF
v_gene: TRBV23-1; d_gene: TRBD2; abundance: .; j_gene: TRBJ2-5; len: 17; CDR3nt: TGCGCCAGCAGTCAATCCCCGACTAGCGGAAACCAAGAGACCCAGTACTTC; CDR3aa: CASSQSPTSGNQETQYF
v_gene: TRBV6-5; d_gene: .; abundance: .; j_gene: TRBJ2-1; len: 14; CDR3nt: TGTGCCACCGCAAACCTGCGAGTCTACAATGAGCAGTTCTTC; CDR3aa: CATANLRVYNEQFF
v_gene: TRBV19; d_gene: .; abundance: .; j_gene: TRBJ2-7; len: 13; CDR3nt: TGTGCCTCAGCCCCGGGGTATTCCTACGAGCAGTACTTC; CDR3aa: CASAPGYSYEQYF
v_gene: TRBV10-1; d_gene: TRBD2; abundance: .; j_gene: TRBJ2-3; len: 16; CDR3nt: TGCGCCAGCACTGGACTAGCGGGGGGGCCAACAGATACGCAGTATTTT; CDR3aa: CASTGLAGGPTDTQYF
v_gene: TRBV11-3; d_gene: .; abundance: .; j_gene: TRBJ2-5; len: 10; CDR3nt: TGTGCCAGCAGTGGAGAGACCCAGTACTTC; CDR3aa: CASSGETQYF
v_gene: TRBV29-1; d_gene: TRBD1; abundance: .; j_gene: TRBJ2-7; len: 13; CDR3nt: TGCAGCGTTTCCGGGACAGGGTTGCACGAGCAGTACTTC; CDR3aa: CSVSGTGLHEQYF
v_gene: TRBV4-2; d_gene: .; abundance: .; j_gene: TRBJ2-4; len: 16; CDR3nt: TGTGCCAGCAGCCAAGATGGGGCAGGGGTCCAAAACATTCAGTACTTC; CDR3aa: CASSQDGAGVQNIQYF
v_gene: TRBV10-3; d_gene: TRBD2; abundance: .; j_gene: TRBJ2-1; len: 18; CDR3nt: TGTGCCATCAGTGTTGGACTAGCGGGAGGGAACTCCTACAATGAGCAGTTCTTC; CDR3aa: CAISVGLAGGNSYNEQFF
v_gene: TRBV6-2/TRBV6-3; d_gene: .; abundance: .; j_gene: TRBJ1-2; len: 15; CDR3nt: TGTGCCAGCAGTTCCCGGGACACCAGGGGCAATGGCTACACCTTC; CDR3aa: CASSSRDTRGNGYTF
v_gene: TRBV9; d_gene: .; abundance: .; j_gene: TRBJ1-2; len: 15; CDR3nt: TGTGCCAGCAGCGTAGCCGCGTTAGCTAACTATGGCTACACCTTC; CDR3aa: CASSVAALANYGYTF
v_gene: TRBV2; d_gene: .; abundance: .; j_gene: TRBJ2-1; len: 14; CDR3nt: TGTGCCAGCAGTGGAACGACTACCCGTGGTGAGCAGTTCTTC; CDR3aa: CASSGTTTRGEQFF
v_gene: TRBV24-1; d_gene: TRBD1; abundance: .; j_gene: TRBJ1-1; len: 15; CDR3nt: TGTGCCACCAGTGATACCGGGACAGGGGACACTGAAGCTTTCTTT; CDR3aa: CATSDTGTGDTEAFF
v_gene: TRBV30; d_gene: TRBD1; abundance: .; j_gene: TRBJ2-2; len: 15; CDR3nt: TGTGCCTGGAGTGTACAGGGGTCGGTGTCCGGGGAGCTGTTTTTT; CDR3aa: CAWSVQGSVSGELFF
v_gene: TRBV9; d_gene: .; abundance: .; j_gene: TRBJ1-6; len: 12; CDR3nt: TGTGCCAGCAGCGCCATCAATTCACCCCTCCACTTT; CDR3aa: CASSAINSPLHF
v_gene: TRBV3-1/TRBV3-2; d_gene: TRBD1; abundance: .; j_gene: TRBJ2-3; len: 16; CDR3nt: TGTGCCAGCAGCTCACGGACAGGGGGAGTGTCAGATACGCAGTATTTT; CDR3aa: CASSSRTGGVSDTQYF
v_gene: TRBV7-2; d_gene: TRBD2; abundance: .; j_gene: TRBJ2-1; len: 14; CDR3nt: TGTGCCAGCACCGACCAATGGGGGGAGGGTGAGCAGTTCTTC; CDR3aa: CASTDQWGEGEQFF
v_gene: TRBV5-6; d_gene: TRBD2; abundance: .; j_gene: TRBJ2-7; len: 16; CDR3nt: TGTGCCAGCAGCTTGGTACCTGGCGGGAGTCGGGGCGAGCAGTACTTC; CDR3aa: CASSLVPGGSRGEQYF
v_gene: TRBV11-2; d_gene: .; abundance: .; j_gene: TRBJ1-4; len: 14; CDR3nt: TGTGCCAGCAGCTTATCCGCAACTAATGAAAAACTGTTTTTT; CDR3aa: CASSLSATNEKLFF
v_gene: TRBV18; d_gene: TRBD2; abundance: .; j_gene: TRBJ2-7; len: 16; CDR3nt: TGTGCCAGCTCACCCGATTACGTAGCGGGAGGAGGCGAGCAGTACTTC; CDR3aa: CASSPDYVAGGGEQYF
v_gene: TRBV7-9; d_gene: TRBD1; abundance: .; j_gene: TRBJ2-2; len: 18; CDR3nt: TGTGCCAGCAGCTTAGCTGCAGGGGGTCGCCCCCGCACCGGGGAGCTGTTTTTT; CDR3aa: CASSLAAGGRPRTGELFF
v_gene: TRBV6-5; d_gene: .; abundance: .; j_gene: TRBJ1-1; len: 11; CDR3nt: TGTGCCAGCAAAAAAACAGGTGAAACTTTCTTT; CDR3aa: CASKKTGETFF
v_gene: TRBV5-1; d_gene: .; abundance: .; j_gene: TRBJ2-7; len: 13; CDR3nt: TGCGCCAGCAGCTTGGGCCGGACCTACGAGCAGTACTTC; CDR3aa: CASSLGRTYEQYF
v_gene: TRBV12-3/TRBV12-4; d_gene: .; abundance: once; j_gene: TRBJ2-7; len: 12; CDR3nt: TGTGCCAGCAGTTTACGTGGGGTTGAGCAGTACTTC; CDR3aa: CASSLRGVEQYF
v_gene: TRBV7-3; d_gene: TRBD2; abundance: .; j_gene: TRBJ2-4; len: 20; CDR3nt: TGTGCCAGCAGCTTAGGAAAAAGGGCTAGCGGGGGGGAGGCCAAAAACATTCAGTACTTC; CDR3aa: CASSLGKRASGGEAKNIQYF
v_gene: TRBV12-5; d_gene: TRBD2; abundance: .; j_gene: TRBJ2-5; len: 18; CDR3nt: TGTGCTAGTGGTCGGCTACCCACAGCGGGGAGCTTCCAAGAGACCCAGTACTTC; CDR3aa: CASGRLPTAGSFQETQYF
v_gene: TRBV20-1; d_gene: .; abundance: once; j_gene: TRBJ1-1; len: 13; CDR3nt: TGCAGTGCTAGTAGGGGACCAAACACTGAAGCTTTCTTT; CDR3aa: CSASRGPNTEAFF
v_gene: TRBV5-1; d_gene: .; abundance: .; j_gene: TRBJ2-5; len: 14; CDR3nt: TGCGCCAGCAGCCCCGGCGGTCCGCGAGAGACCCAGTACTTC; CDR3aa: CASSPGGPRETQYF
v_gene: TRBV5-6; d_gene: .; abundance: .; j_gene: TRBJ1-1; len: 15; CDR3nt: TGTGCCAGCAGCCTTAACCCCGGGGTGGAAACTGAAGCTTTCTTT; CDR3aa: CASSLNPGVETEAFF
v_gene: TRBV30; d_gene: TRBD1; abundance: .; j_gene: TRBJ1-5; len: 14; CDR3nt: TGTGCCTGGACGGGACAGGGCAGCAATCAGCCCCAGCATTTT; CDR3aa: CAWTGQGSNQPQHF
v_gene: TRBV7-2; d_gene: .; abundance: once; j_gene: TRBJ2-6; len: 15; CDR3nt: TGTGCCAGCAGCGCGGACATCTCTGGGGCCAACGTCCTGACTTTC; CDR3aa: CASSADISGANVLTF
v_gene: TRBV11-2; d_gene: .; abundance: .; j_gene: TRBJ2-1; len: 13; CDR3nt: TGTGCCAGCAGCTTAGTCGCTAGCCGTGAGCAGTTCTTC; CDR3aa: CASSLVASREQFF
v_gene: TRBV3-1/TRBV3-2; d_gene: TRBD1; abundance: .; j_gene: TRBJ1-3; len: 13; CDR3nt: TGTGCCAGCAGTGGGACAGACGGAAACACCATATATTTT; CDR3aa: CASSGTDGNTIYF
v_gene: TRBV27; d_gene: .; abundance: .; j_gene: TRBJ1-4; len: 14; CDR3nt: TGTGCCAGCAGTATACAGGGAGGGGGTGAAAAACTGTTTTTT; CDR3aa: CASSIQGGGEKLFF
v_gene: TRBV29-1; d_gene: .; abundance: .; j_gene: TRBJ2-1; len: 14; CDR3nt: TGCAGCGTTCAACACAAGAGCTCCTACAATGAGCAGTTCTTC; CDR3aa: CSVQHKSSYNEQFF
v_gene: TRBV6-5; d_gene: .; abundance: .; j_gene: TRBJ2-3; len: 15; CDR3nt: TGTGCCACCGAGAGGGGGGCGGGGTACACAGATACGCAGTATTTT; CDR3aa: CATERGAGYTDTQYF
v_gene: TRBV4-1; d_gene: .; abundance: once; j_gene: TRBJ1-3; len: 17; CDR3nt: TGCGCCAGCAGCCAAGCGGGCCAACACAACTCTGGAAACACCATATATTTT; CDR3aa: CASSQAGQHNSGNTIYF
v_gene: TRBV7-6; d_gene: .; abundance: .; j_gene: TRBJ2-1; len: 14; CDR3nt: TGTGCCAGCAGCTCCTGGGGGGCTAACAATGAGCAGTTCTTC; CDR3aa: CASSSWGANNEQFF
v_gene: TRBV6-5; d_gene: TRBD1; abundance: .; j_gene: TRBJ2-1; len: 14; CDR3nt: TGTGCCAGCAGGCACGGGACAGAATACAATGAGCAGTTCTTC; CDR3aa: CASRHGTEYNEQFF
v_gene: TRBV10-3; d_gene: TRBD2; abundance: .; j_gene: TRBJ2-7; len: 14; CDR3nt: TGTGCCATCAGTGAGTCGACTAGCGGGAGCGAGCAGTACTTC; CDR3aa: CAISESTSGSEQYF
v_gene: TRBV4-1; d_gene: .; abundance: few; j_gene: TRBJ2-6; len: 16; CDR3nt: TGCGCCAGCAGCCAAGTTAGGGGGTCTGGGGCCAACGTCCTGACTTTC; CDR3aa: CASSQVRGSGANVLTF
v_gene: TRBV5-1; d_gene: TRBD2; abundance: .; j_gene: TRBJ2-5; len: 14; CDR3nt: TGCGCCAGCAGCTTGGCGTCGGGAGGAGAGACCCAGTACTTC; CDR3aa: CASSLASGGETQYF